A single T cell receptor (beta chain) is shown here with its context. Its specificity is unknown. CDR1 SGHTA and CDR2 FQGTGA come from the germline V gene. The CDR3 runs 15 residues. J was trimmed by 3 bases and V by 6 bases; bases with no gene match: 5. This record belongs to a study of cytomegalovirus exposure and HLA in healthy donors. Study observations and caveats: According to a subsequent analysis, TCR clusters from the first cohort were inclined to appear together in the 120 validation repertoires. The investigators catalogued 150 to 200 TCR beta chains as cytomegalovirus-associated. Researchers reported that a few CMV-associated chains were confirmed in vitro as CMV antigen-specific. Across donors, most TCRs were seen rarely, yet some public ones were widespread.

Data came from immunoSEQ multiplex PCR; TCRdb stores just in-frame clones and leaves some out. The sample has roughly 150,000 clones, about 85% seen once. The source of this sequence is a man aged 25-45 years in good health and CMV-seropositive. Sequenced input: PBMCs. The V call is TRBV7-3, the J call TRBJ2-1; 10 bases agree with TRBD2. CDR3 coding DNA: TGTGCCAGCAGTGAGCGGGGGGGGATCTACAATGAGCAGTTCTTC. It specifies CASSERGGIYNEQFF.